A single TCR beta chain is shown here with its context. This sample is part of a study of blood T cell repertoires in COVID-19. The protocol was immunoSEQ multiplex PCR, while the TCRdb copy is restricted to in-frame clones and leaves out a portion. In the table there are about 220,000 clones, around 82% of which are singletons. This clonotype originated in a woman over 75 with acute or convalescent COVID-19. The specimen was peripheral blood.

The CDR3 protein is CASRPLGGEGTEAFF. The CDR3 DNA follows: TGTGCCAGCAGGCCATTGGGGGGAGAGGGCACTGAAGCTTTCTTT. V usage is TRBV2 and J usage is TRBJ1-1; TRBD1 is a possible D gene (5 bases). Germline CDR1 reads SNHLY; CDR2 reads FYNNEI. The V end lost 6 bases, the J end lost 4 bases, and 18 bases lay between the germline ends. This CDR3 region has 15 residues.